The rows below give T cell receptor beta chains drawn from one sample of a study of low-dose radiotherapy and immunotherapy resistance in tumors. Each CDR3 protein gets one entry after TCRdb re-called the reads with MiXCR. The sample yields around 69,000 distinct CDR3 sequences, more than 25% seen once. This specimen was PBMCs, taken before treatment. The receptors come from a female donor with ovarian cancer. Each CDR3 is given without its conserved first and last residue. Only some rows state a clone size, as once, few, many or a class for expanded clones.

abundance	v_gene	j_gene	CDR3aa
few	TRBV7-3	TRBJ2-1	ASSSLWLSSGSVLGVGEQF
many	TRBV5-1	TRBJ2-7	ASSSPGGLEQY
-	TRBV7-2	TRBJ2-3	ASSLSRDTQY
-	TRBV11-3	TRBJ2-1	ASSLEGLAGNEQF
once	TRBV9	TRBJ2-3	ASTKTSAEFTQY
many	TRBV12-3/TRBV12-4	TRBJ1-2	ASRYGTAYGYT
-	TRBV5-1	TRBJ2-1	ASSRQTGRDEQF
-	TRBV2	TRBJ2-1	ASRGYDPQRDNEQF
medium-sized	TRBV5-6	TRBJ2-1	ASTSSGRGSYNEQF
medium-sized	TRBV2	TRBJ2-1	ASSREGYEQF
many	TRBV7-6	TRBJ2-2	ASSQTTVTGELF
-	TRBV5-6	TRBJ1-1	ASRGHGAEAF
many	TRBV5-1	TRBJ2-1	ASSFRTSGTPPNEQF
many	TRBV27	TRBJ2-3	ASSRDRPTDTQY
-	TRBV5-4	TRBJ2-4	ASSIGQGQAKNIQY
-	TRBV28	TRBJ2-7	ASSLFPSSYEQY
many	TRBV5-1	TRBJ2-7	ASSLATGLALYEQY
many	TRBV5-1	TRBJ2-4	ASSLGAVKNIQY
many	TRBV6-2/TRBV6-3	TRBJ2-1	ASSYRGLTGDYEQF
many	TRBV6-6	TRBJ2-2	ASTITGELF
-	TRBV5-1	TRBJ1-3	ASSFQRPSGNTIY
many	TRBV7-2	TRBJ2-6	ASSLASLSGAGANVLT
-	TRBV13	TRBJ2-5	ASSSRGTSGGETQY
-	TRBV27	TRBJ2-3	ASSSGATRDTQY
many	TRBV7-9	TRBJ1-1	ASSSVGYTEAF
many	TRBV4-1	TRBJ2-5	ASSQGPGGQETQY
-	TRBV28	TRBJ2-1	ASSLSPRRGGSSYNEQF
once	TRBV12-3/TRBV12-4	TRBJ1-1	ASSYEGLGAF
many	TRBV10-3	TRBJ1-5	AISDIGGNSNQPQH
-	TRBV20-1	TRBJ2-7	SARVSGPLSSYEQY
-	TRBV13	TRBJ2-5	ASSLFRLADQETQY
many	TRBV19	TRBJ2-6	ASSTDGTGRVAGANVLT
-	TRBV19	TRBJ2-3	ASSPSGMGTDTQY
-	TRBV20-1	TRBJ2-1	SDEGVYNEQF
many	TRBV7-9	TRBJ2-7	ASSLMSGTGQY
many	TRBV5-4	TRBJ1-1	ASSLGPSGKNTEAF
-	TRBV28	TRBJ1-4	ASSKQGTNEKLF
-	TRBV29-1	TRBJ2-7	SARQDSYEQY
-	TRBV5-4	TRBJ2-3	ASSLWGSDTQY
many	TRBV3-1	TRBJ2-1	ASSQAGLEQF
few	TRBV5-1	TRBJ1-5	ASSSTGGNQPQH
many	TRBV7-2	TRBJ1-1	ASSPGQGLGSTEAF
-	TRBV9	TRBJ2-5	ASSATGLAGGSETQY
-	TRBV6-1	TRBJ2-1	ASSEEFNRGLTEQF
many	TRBV6-2/TRBV6-3	TRBJ1-5	ASKLQNQPQH
-	TRBV28	TRBJ2-2	AATQGSGISGELF
many	TRBV7-2	TRBJ2-3	ASSPTSGGLSTDTQY
many	TRBV24-1	TRBJ2-1	ATSGHSSGFNEQF
-	TRBV9	TRBJ2-3	ASSVAPSGGASSTDTQY
many	TRBV5-1	TRBJ2-1	ASSSSMGEQF
many	TRBV7-2	TRBJ1-1	ASSKTGNLNTEAF
few	TRBV5-1	TRBJ2-1	ASSPDPRTSGGNEQF
medium-sized	TRBV6-1	TRBJ2-2	ASSNTGAANTGELF
-	TRBV11-2	TRBJ1-2	ASSPLPTGGYT
many	TRBV20-1	TRBJ2-3	SARTSADTQY